This T cell receptor beta chain appears in the sequencing data of a study of Ad26.COV2.S vaccination and SARS-CoV-2 variants. Treatment of the sample: 15 to 20 received Ad26.COV2.S at low or high dose, single or two shots; 5 received placebo; per-sample allocation not given. The samples date from day 63 after the first vaccine or placebo injection. Produced via immunoSEQ multiplex PCR; TCRdb's table is partial and in-frame only. The sample shows approximately 350,000 clones, around nine tenths of them seen only once. J gave up 4 bases and V 4 bases, and 9 bases lay outside the gene matches. CDR1 and CDR2 from the germline V gene are SGHKS and YYEKEE (reference sequence). The CDR3 has 17 amino acids.

V gene TRBV5-5 combines with J gene TRBJ1-6, with 9 nucleotides matching TRBD1. This TCR derives from a person between 18 and 59 years old who received the Ad26.COV2.S COVID-19 vaccine or a placebo. The sample in question was peripheral blood, obtained in a trial of Ad26.COV2.S vaccine versus placebo. CDR3 DNA sequence: TGTGCCAGCAGCCTTTCTACGACAGGGGGATATAATTCACCCCTCCACTTT. This translates into CASSLSTTGGYNSPLHF.